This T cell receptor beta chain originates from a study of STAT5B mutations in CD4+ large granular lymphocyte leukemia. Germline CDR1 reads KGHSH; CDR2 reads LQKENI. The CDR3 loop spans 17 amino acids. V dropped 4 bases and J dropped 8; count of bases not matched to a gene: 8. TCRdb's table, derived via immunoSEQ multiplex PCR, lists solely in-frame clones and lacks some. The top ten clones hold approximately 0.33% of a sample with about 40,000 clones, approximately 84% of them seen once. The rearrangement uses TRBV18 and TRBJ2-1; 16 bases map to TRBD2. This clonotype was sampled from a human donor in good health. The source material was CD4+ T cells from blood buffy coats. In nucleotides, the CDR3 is TGTGCCAGCTCACGTCCGGGACTAGCGGGAGGGCTGGATGAGCAGTTCTTC. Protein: CASSRPGLAGGLDEQFF.